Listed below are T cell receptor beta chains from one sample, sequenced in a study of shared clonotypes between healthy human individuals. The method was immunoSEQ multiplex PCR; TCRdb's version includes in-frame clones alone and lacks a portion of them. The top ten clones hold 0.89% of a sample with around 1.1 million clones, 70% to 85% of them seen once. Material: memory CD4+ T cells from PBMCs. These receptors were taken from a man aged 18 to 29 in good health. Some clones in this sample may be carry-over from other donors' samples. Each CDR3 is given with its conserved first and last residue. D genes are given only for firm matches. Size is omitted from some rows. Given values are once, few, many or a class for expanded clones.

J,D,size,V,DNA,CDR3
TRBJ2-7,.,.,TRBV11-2,TGTGCCAGCAGCTGGGATAGCGGCAGAGCCTACGAGCAGTACTTC,CASSWDSGRAYEQYF
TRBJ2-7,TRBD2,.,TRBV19,TGTGCCAGTAGCGTTAGCGGGAGGGCCCGAGGCGAGCAGTACTTC,CASSVSGRARGEQYF
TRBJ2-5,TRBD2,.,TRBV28,TGTGCCAGCTGGCGGGAGGGCCCGGAGACCCAGTACTTC,CASWREGPETQYF
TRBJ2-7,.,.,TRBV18,TGTGCCAGCTCACCTCAGGGCGTCGGCTCCTACGAGCAGTACTTC,CASSPQGVGSYEQYF
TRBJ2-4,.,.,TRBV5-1,TGCGCCAGCAGCATCGGGGACATTCAGTACTTC,CASSIGDIQYF
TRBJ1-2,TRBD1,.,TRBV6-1,TGTGCCAGCAGTGAAGCCCTCAGAGCGCTGTCAGGGGGCGTTGGCTACACCTTC,CASSEALRALSGGVGYTF
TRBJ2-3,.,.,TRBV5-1,TGCGCCAGCAGCTTGGGACTGGGACATCGCACAGATACGCAGTATTTT,CASSLGLGHRTDTQYF
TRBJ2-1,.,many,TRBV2,TGTGCCAGCAGGAAAACGGGATCGGGGGATGAGCAGTTCTTC,CASRKTGSGDEQFF
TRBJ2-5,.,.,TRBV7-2,TGTGCCAGCAGCTTAGCCGGGACGGAGGAGACCCAGTACTTC,CASSLAGTEETQYF
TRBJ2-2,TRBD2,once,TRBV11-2,TGTGCCAGCAGCCCCCGACTAGCGGGAGGGCCCGGGGAGCTGTTTTTT,CASSPRLAGGPGELFF
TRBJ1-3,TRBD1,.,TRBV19,TGTGCCAGTAGTCTCCAAACAGGGGCTGGAAACACCATATATTTT,CASSLQTGAGNTIYF
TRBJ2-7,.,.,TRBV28,TGTGCCAGCATACAGGACACTTCCTACGAGCAGTACTTC,CASIQDTSYEQYF
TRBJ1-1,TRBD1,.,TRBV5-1,TGCGCCAGCAGCTCCAGGACAGGGGGGACCACTGAAGCTTTCTTT,CASSSRTGGTTEAFF